These 24 T cell receptor beta chains originate from one sample sequenced in a study of tumour-infiltrating T cells in Burkitt lymphoma (dated by TCRdb to the early 2020s). Receptor libraries were prepared by the immunoSEQ multiplex PCR assay. TCRdb mirrors the immuneACCESS table, restricted to in-frame sequences. Some clones are absent from its copies; in checked studies, under half trace to an unresolved V gene, and the reason for the others is unknown. The sample table shows some 17,000 clones, and about 80% are seen once. The ten largest clones add up to 2.1% of the sample. Input material: tumor tissue. These TCRs come from a human donor with diffuse large B-cell lymphoma.

This clone appeared a single time. The chain links TRBV5-6 to TRBJ2-5; D uncertain. The CDR3 consists of 13 residues. Trimming took off 5 bases at V and 2 bases at J, with 10 bases between the two ends. Germline values: CDR1 SGHDT, CDR2 YYEEEE. The CDR3 spells CASSKLDQETQYF. In DNA, the CDR3 is TGTGCCAGCAGTAAACTGGATCAAGAGACCCAGTACTTC. Looking up the rest from reference TRBV5-6 and TRBJ2-5 gives the full variable domain: DAGVTQSPTHLIKTRGQQVTLRCSPKSGHDTVSWYQQALGQGPQFIFQYYEEEERQRGNFPDRFSGHQFPNYSSELNVNALLLGDSALYLCASSKLDQETQYFGPGTRLLVL.

The V and J genes are TRBV7-8 and TRBJ1-3; 9 bases align to TRBD1. The CDR3 runs 16 residues. The germline CDR1 and CDR2 sequences are SGHVS and FQNEAQ. J lost 0 bases, V lost 0 bases, and 0 bases had no gene match. The CDR3 nucleotides read TGTGCCAGCAGCTTAGCGACAGGGGGCTCTGGAAACACCATATATTTT. This gives the protein CASSLATGGSGNTIYF.

This chain connects TRBV27 to TRBJ2-3; TRBD1 might be the D (5 bases). CDR1 is MNHEY and CDR2 is SMNVEV in the germline V gene (reference sequence). The length of the CDR3 is 12 residues. V lost 5 bases and J 6 bases, leaving 9 bases between the germline ends. The CDR3 bases are TGTGCCAGCAGTCCAGGGTGGGATACGCAGTATTTT. It encodes CASSPGWDTQYF.

A few counts support this clone. This chain links TRBV5-4 with TRBJ1-2; D is ambiguous. The germline V gene encodes CDR1 SGHNT and CDR2 YYREEE (reference sequence). Trimming took off 4 bases at V and 4 bases at J, with 11 bases between the two ends. This CDR3 contains 13 residues. For the CDR3, the DNA is TGTGCCAGCAGCCTTCACGGCAGCTATGGCTACACCTTC. Translated: CASSLHGSYGYTF.

The chain uses TRBV15 and TRBJ2-3, with 8 bases that match TRBD2. This CDR3 region has 18 residues. Germline V lookup: CDR1 LNHNV, CDR2 YYDKDF (reference sequence). V dropped 0 bases and J dropped 2; count of bases not matched to a gene: 10. The CDR3 DNA sequence: TGTGCCACCAGCAGAGATCTCGCCCTAGCGGGTCTCACAGATACGCAGTATTTT. Protein: CATSRDLALAGLTDTQYF.

The chain recombines TRBV7-9 with TRBJ2-2, with D unclear. There are 17 residues in the CDR3. V lost 5 bases to trimming and J lost 3 bases, with 19 bases between them. Germline loops: CDR1 SEHNR, CDR2 FQNEAQ (reference sequence). For the CDR3, the DNA is TGTGCCAGCAGCGACTCCCTAGACCTCAAATACACCGGGGAGCTGTTTTTT. As protein: CASSDSLDLKYTGELFF.

The rearrangement uses TRBV11-2 and TRBJ1-1; D is unresolved. Germline loops: CDR1 SGHAT, CDR2 FQNNGV. The CDR3 loop spans 13 amino acids. V was clipped by 4 bases and J by 0 bases, with 6 bases between them. CDR3 sequence (DNA): TGTGCCAGCAGCTCCAGAGTGAACACTGAAGCTTTCTTT. This codes for CASSSRVNTEAFF.

This sequence joins TRBV6-5 and TRBJ2-3; D might be TRBD2 (6 bases). The V gene's germline CDR1 is MNHEY and CDR2 SVGAGI. The V gene lost 0 bases and the J gene lost 0 bases, with 10 bases spanning the gap. The CDR3 is made up of 16 amino acids. The CDR3 sequence: CASSYSGSGSTDTQYF. CDR3 DNA sequence: TGTGCCAGCAGTTACTCGGGTAGCGGTAGCACAGATACGCAGTATTTT.

In its sample, this clone was seen a few times. V gene TRBV10-2 combines with J gene TRBJ2-2, with D perhaps matching TRBD1 (6 bases). Trimming removed 0 bases at V and 6 bases at J, with 8 bases between. The CDR3 extends over 14 amino acids. CDR1 WSHSY and CDR2 SAAADI come from the germline V gene. CDR3 residues: CASSESPGAGELFF. In DNA, the CDR3 is TGCGCCAGCAGTGAGTCGCCAGGGGCCGGGGAGCTGTTTTTT.

The chain carries TRBV2 and TRBJ2-3; D remains ambiguous. CDR3 size: 14 residues. The germline V and J ends were trimmed by 11 bases and 2 bases, with 17 bases remaining between them. Germline V gene data show CDR1 as SNHLY and CDR2 as FYNNEI. CDR3 loop: CAVQTEGFTDTQYF. CDR3 sequence (DNA): TGTGCCGTCCAGACGGAAGGGTTCACAGATACGCAGTATTTT.

The chain links TRBV10-3 to TRBJ1-4, with no clear D. The V gene lost 2 bases and the J gene lost 2 bases, with 9 bases spanning the gap. The CDR3 is 15 residues long. Germline V gene lookup returns CDR1 ENHRY and CDR2 SYGVKD. CDR3 nucleotides: TGTGCCATCAGTGAGACGGACGGGACTAATGAAAAACTGTTTTTT. This sequence encodes CAISETDGTNEKLFF.

The gene calls are TRBV19 and TRBJ1-1; TRBD1 matches 8 bases. CDR1 LNHDA and CDR2 SQIVND come from the germline V gene (reference sequence). The trim removed 3 bases at V and 0 bases at J, leaving 6 bases unmatched. The CDR3 length is 16 residues. In DNA, the CDR3 is TGTGCCAGTAGTATCGACAGGGGTCCTATGAACACTGAAGCTTTCTTT. This encodes CASSIDRGPMNTEAFF.

V usage is TRBV2 and J usage is TRBJ2-7, with D possibly matching TRBD2 (6 bases). Trimming left V 3 bases short and J 7 bases short, with 10 bases between. Germline assignment: CDR1 SNHLY and CDR2 FYNNEI. The CDR3 sequence is 12 residues long. The CDR3, as DNA: TGTGCCAGCAGTGACGGGGGACCGGAGCAGTACTTC. As protein: CASSDGGPEQYF.

This clone is medium-sized (0.01 to 0.1%) within its sample. The chain has TRBV5-5 and TRBJ2-5, with D maybe TRBD1 (5 bases). Germline V gives CDR1 SGHKS, CDR2 YYEKEE (reference sequence). V lost 0 bases to trimming and J lost 1 base, with 10 bases between them. CDR3 size: 15 residues. The CDR3: CASSLVGRSQETQYF. As DNA, the CDR3 is TGTGCCAGCAGCTTGGTGGGGCGGAGCCAAGAGACCCAGTACTTC.

This rearrangement joins TRBV11-2 to TRBJ2-2; 8 bases agree with TRBD1. V was pared by 5 bases and J by 3 bases, with 8 bases of the junction left unmatched. Germline lookup yields CDR1 SGHAT and CDR2 FQNNGV. The CDR3 contains 16 residues. CDR3 sequence (DNA): TGTGCCAGCAGCCAGGGGGCAGGGGGCTACACCGGGGAGCTGTTTTTT. Translated: CASSQGAGGYTGELFF. Based on the CDR3 plus reference TRBV11-2 and TRBJ2-2, the full variable domain is EAGVAQSPRYKIIEKRQSVAFWCNPISGHATLYWYQQILGQGPKLLIQFQNNGVVDDSQLPKDRFSAERLKGVDSTLKIQPAKLEDSAVYLCASSQGAGGYTGELFFGEGSRLTVL.

As to this clone: A read error may account for a junction end that differs from germline. The gene calls are TRBV10-3 and TRBJ2-3; possible D gene TRBD1, 5 bases. The length of the CDR3 is 15 residues. Germline V gene lookup returns CDR1 ENHRY and CDR2 SYGVKD. DNA of the CDR3: TGTGTCATCAGACCACCTGCGGACGGACAAGATACGCAGTATTTT. This gives the protein CVIRPPADGQDTQYF.

This rearrangement joins TRBV19 to TRBJ1-2; 7 nucleotides line up with TRBD1. The length of the CDR3 is 15 residues. Per germline, CDR1 LNHDA and CDR2 SQIVND (reference sequence). J gave up 5 bases and V 6 bases, and 12 bases lay outside the gene matches. CDR3 protein: CASSGVVRDSYGYTF. CDR3 nucleotide sequence: TGTGCCAGTAGCGGAGTGGTCAGGGACAGTTATGGCTACACCTTC.

V usage is TRBV21-1 and J usage is TRBJ2-1; the D call of TRBD1 is as the table states it, not checked on the DNA. TRBV21-1 is a documented pseudogene. This CDR3 spans 14 amino acids. CDR3 in amino acids: CASSKVVALGGQFF. In DNA, the CDR3 is TGTGCCAGCAGCAAAGTGGTAGCATTAGGGGGGCAGTTCTTC.

V and J are TRBV2 and TRBJ2-7; D might be TRBD1 (6 bases). Trimming shortened V by 6 bases and J by 3 bases, and 15 bases separated the two germline ends. Germline values: CDR1 SNHLY, CDR2 FYNNEI. The CDR3 loop spans 14 amino acids. The CDR3 sequence: CASSSGTSLYEQYF. DNA of the CDR3: TGTGCCAGCAGCTCCGGGACATCGCTCTACGAGCAGTACTTC.

The J gene is TRBJ2-1, the V gene TRBV19; the D is unclear. The CDR3 is 14 amino acids. Germline loops: CDR1 LNHDA, CDR2 SQIVND (reference sequence). The V gene lost 6 bases and the J gene lost 0 bases, with 9 bases spanning the gap. The CDR3: CASRNLSSYNEQFF. The CDR3 coding sequence is TGTGCCAGTAGGAATCTGAGCTCCTACAATGAGCAGTTCTTC.

In this sample, this clone turned up a few times. The rearrangement uses TRBV9 and TRBJ2-7, with D unresolved. Germline CDR1 SGDLS, CDR2 YYNGEE. V was pared by 4 bases and J by 3 bases, with 14 bases between. This CDR3 is 14 amino acids long. The CDR3 coding sequence is TGTGCCAGCAGCCCCACTATGGGGATCTACGAGCAGTACTTC. Residues: CASSPTMGIYEQYF. The full variable domain, completed using reference TRBV9 and TRBJ2-7, is DSGVTQTPKHLITATGQRVTLRCSPRSGDLSVYWYQQSLDQGLQFLIQYYNGEERAKGNILERFSAQQFPDLHSELNLSSLELGDSALYFCASSPTMGIYEQYFGPGTRLTVT.

V and J are TRBV10-3 and TRBJ2-5; D is unresolved. The CDR3 has 11 amino acids. V lost 9 bases to trimming and J lost 2 bases, with 7 bases between them. Germline values: CDR1 ENHRY, CDR2 SYGVKD. This CDR3 reads CAISDQETQYF. DNA for the CDR3: TGTGCCATATCGGATCAAGAGACCCAGTACTTC.

The chain employs TRBV19 and TRBJ2-7; D may correspond to TRBD1 or TRBD2 (6 bases each). The CDR3 contains 14 residues. Germline V gene sequence: CDR1 LNHDA, CDR2 SQIVND (reference sequence). V gave up 5 bases and J gave up 2 bases, with 13 bases separating them. CDR3 coding DNA: TGTGCCAGTAGTCCTACCGGGGGCCCCTACGAGCAGTACTTC. This gives the protein CASSPTGGPYEQYF. Supplemented by reference TRBV19 and TRBJ2-7, the full variable domain reads DGGITQSPKYLFRKEGQNVTLSCEQNLNHDAMYWYRQDPGQGLRLIYYSQIVNDFQKGDIAEGYSVSREKKESFPLTVTSAQKNPTAFYLCASSPTGGPYEQYFGPGTRLTVT.

The chain joins TRBV18 to TRBJ1-1; D is undetermined. Trimming left V 3 bases short and J 3 bases short, with 8 bases between. The CDR3 runs to 13 residues. In germline, CDR1 is KGHSH, CDR2 LQKENI. The CDR3 spells CASSPAQDTEAFF. CDR3 bases: TGTGCCAGCTCACCGGCTCAAGACACTGAAGCTTTCTTT.